Below are 14 T cell receptor beta chains sequenced from a single sample in a study of blood T cells in healthy people across ages. It was with a sample-barcoded 5' primer and a J-beta primer mix that a second PCR of roughly 6 to 12 cycles was run. MiXCR, applied by TCRdb to the 5' RACE reads, yields one record per CDR3 protein. Of around 1,000,000 distinct CDR3 sequences listed, 25% are singletons. The sample also formed part of further work on T cells of mothers and their children.

What was sequenced was blood. The receptors originated from a girl aged 2-10 years in good health.

There are a few counts of this clonotype. One end of the junction does not line up with germline, which may come from a read error. The chain links TRBV27 to TRBJ2-7; D gene uncertain. The CDR3 spans 16 residues. CDR1 and CDR2 from the germline V gene are MNHEY and SMNVEV (reference sequence). DNA of the CDR3: TGTGCCAGCGGTTTTAGCTTGGGCCAGGTTATCTACGAGCAGTACTTC. It specifies CASGFSLGQVIYEQYF.

This chain uses TRBV7-2 with TRBJ1-2, with D maybe TRBD1 (5 bases). Trimming stripped 2 bases from V and 5 bases from J, with 12 bases between. Germline V gene lookup returns CDR1 SGHTA and CDR2 FQGNSA. This CDR3 is 14 amino acids long. CDR3 protein: CASSLTFGGYGYTF. CDR3 nucleotide sequence: TGTGCCAGCAGCTTAACGTTTGGGGGGTATGGCTACACCTTC.

This chain joins TRBV13 and TRBJ2-7; D remains ambiguous. This CDR3 is 14 amino acids long. Germline loops: CDR1 PRHDT, CDR2 FYEKMQ (reference sequence). Trimming cost V 4 bases and J 2 bases, with 12 bases left between them. The CDR3 DNA follows: TGTGCCAGCAGCTCGGCCTATGAGGCCTACGAGCAGTACTTC. Translating it yields CASSSAYEAYEQYF.

The rearrangement links TRBV12-3 or TRBV12-4 to TRBJ2-6; 8 nucleotides align to TRBD1. Trimming at V came to 0 bases and at J to 4 bases, leaving 14 bases not matched to a gene. The length of the CDR3 is 20 residues. The CDR3 reads CASSLATGASSVVGANVLTF. CDR3 in DNA: TGTGCCAGCAGTTTAGCGACAGGGGCCTCCTCCGTGGTAGGGGCCAACGTCCTGACTTTC.

This chain connects TRBV5-1 to TRBJ1-2, with unresolved D. The germline V gene encodes CDR1 SGHRS and CDR2 YFSETQ. The CDR3 spans 13 residues. Trimming left V 0 bases short and J 7 bases short, with 10 bases between. The CDR3 DNA reads as TGCGCCAGCAGCTTGGCGGGGTCTGTTGGCTACACCTTC. Translated, it gives CASSLAGSVGYTF.

This clonotype has more than one count but fewer than ten. The genes are TRBV7-2 and TRBJ2-6, with D perhaps TRBD2 (6 bases). Looked up from germline, CDR1 is SGHTA and CDR2 is FQGNSA. Trimming removed 3 bases at V and 0 bases at J, with 9 bases between. This CDR3 is 16 amino acids long. The CDR3, as DNA: TGTGCCAGCAGCTTTGCCGGGAGCTCTGGGGCCAACGTCCTGACTTTC. Encoded protein: CASSFAGSSGANVLTF.

The chain employs TRBV6-5 and TRBJ2-5; 7 bases fit TRBD2. The J call may be faulty, since TRBJ2-1 better matches the DNA end. The germline V gene encodes CDR1 MNHEY and CDR2 SVGAGI. The CDR3 consists of 13 residues. The CDR3 reads CASGAGALNEQFF. The CDR3 bases are TGTGCCAGCGGGGCGGGAGCGCTCAATGAGCAGTTCTTC.

The chain links TRBV6-2 or TRBV6-3 to TRBJ2-3; perhaps TRBD1 as D (5 bases). The length of the CDR3 is 14 residues. Trimming removed 6 bases from V and 4 bases from J, with 14 bases in between. CDR1 is MNHEY and CDR2 is SVGEGT in the germline V gene. The chain's CDR3 is CASRGAQRSDTQYF. CDR3 nucleotide sequence: TGTGCCAGCAGAGGGGCCCAGCGATCAGATACGCAGTATTTT.

This clonotype was counted a few times. The chain links TRBV6-5 to TRBJ2-5; D uncertain. CDR3 length: 13 amino acids. CDR1 and CDR2 from the germline V gene are MNHEY and SVGAGI. The V end lost 7 bases, the J end lost 4 bases, and 13 bases lay between the germline ends. CDR3 sequence: CASTSLVTETQYF. CDR3 DNA sequence: TGTGCCAGCACCTCTTTAGTGACAGAGACCCAGTACTTC.

The chain is built from TRBV20-1 and TRBJ2-5, with 13 bases aligning to TRBD2. CDR3 length equals 14 residues. Germline V gene lookup returns CDR1 DFQATT and CDR2 SNEGSKA (reference sequence). Unmatched junction bases numbered 6, after V lost 5 bases and J lost 6 bases. The CDR3 bases are TGCAGTGCTCTGGGACTAGCGGGGTTAAAGACCCAGTACTTC. Amino acid sequence: CSALGLAGLKTQYF.

This clonotype appeared a few times. The V and J genes are TRBV9 and TRBJ2-1; TRBD2 matches at 10 bases. CDR3 length equals 16 residues. The germline gives CDR1 SGDLS, CDR2 YYNGEE. J gave up 7 bases and V 4 bases, and 11 bases lay outside the gene matches. CDR3 coding DNA: TGTGCCAGCAGCAGAGATCCAGCGGGAGGGGGGAATGAGCAGTTCTTC. It specifies CASSRDPAGGGNEQFF.

This clonotype was recorded a few times. The chain combines TRBV7-9 with TRBJ2-7; D uncertain. Germline V CDR1 and CDR2: SEHNR, FQNEAQ (reference sequence). This CDR3 is 14 amino acids long. The germline V and J ends were trimmed by 5 bases and 2 bases, with 13 bases remaining between them. DNA for the CDR3: TGTGCCAGCAGCCCCAGGACCTTTCCCTACGAGCAGTACTTC. Its translation is CASSPRTFPYEQYF.

This rearrangement joins TRBV20-1 to TRBJ1-1; 7 bases match TRBD1. Looked up from germline, CDR1 is DFQATT and CDR2 is SNEGSKA (reference sequence). The V gene end was trimmed by 6 bases and the J gene end by 3 bases; junction bases not matched to a gene: 10. The CDR3 runs to 14 residues. CDR3 in amino acids: CSAPSPRGDTEAFF. Here the CDR3 DNA reads TGCAGTGCCCCTTCGCCCAGGGGGGACACTGAAGCTTTCTTT.

In this sample, this clonotype turned up a few times. V gene TRBV3-1 combines with J gene TRBJ1-2, with D unclear. The CDR3 is made up of 12 amino acids. V was trimmed by 3 bases and J by 3 bases, leaving 5 bases between them. Germline V gene lookup returns CDR1 LGHDT and CDR2 YNNKEL (reference sequence). The CDR3 loop is CASSQAHYGYTF. DNA of the CDR3: TGTGCCAGCAGCCAGGCCCACTATGGCTACACCTTC.